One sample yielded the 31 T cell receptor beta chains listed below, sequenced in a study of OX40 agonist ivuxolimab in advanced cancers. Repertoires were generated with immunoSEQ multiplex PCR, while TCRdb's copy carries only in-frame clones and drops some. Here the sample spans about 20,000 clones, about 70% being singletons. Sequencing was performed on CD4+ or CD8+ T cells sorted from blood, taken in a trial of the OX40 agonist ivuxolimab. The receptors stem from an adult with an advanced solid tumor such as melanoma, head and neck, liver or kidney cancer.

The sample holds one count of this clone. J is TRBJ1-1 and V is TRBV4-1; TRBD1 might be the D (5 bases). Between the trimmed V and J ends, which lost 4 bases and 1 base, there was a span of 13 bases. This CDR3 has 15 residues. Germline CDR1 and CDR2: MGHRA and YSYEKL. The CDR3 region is CASSPERDGNTEAFF. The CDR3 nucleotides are TGCGCCAGCAGCCCAGAACGGGACGGGAACACTGAAGCTTTCTTT.

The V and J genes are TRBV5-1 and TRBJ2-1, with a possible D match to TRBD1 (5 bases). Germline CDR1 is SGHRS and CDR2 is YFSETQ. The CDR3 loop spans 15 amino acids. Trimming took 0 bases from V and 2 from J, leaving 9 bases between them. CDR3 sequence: CASSLVRAAYNEQFF. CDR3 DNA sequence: TGCGCCAGCAGCTTGGTCAGGGCCGCCTACAATGAGCAGTTCTTC. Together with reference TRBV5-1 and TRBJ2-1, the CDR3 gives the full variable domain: KAGVTQTPRYLIKTRGQQVTLSCSPISGHRSVSWYQQTPGQGLQFLFEYFSETQRNKGNFPGRFSGRQFSNSRSEMNVSTLELGDSALYLCASSLVRAAYNEQFFGPGTRLTVL.

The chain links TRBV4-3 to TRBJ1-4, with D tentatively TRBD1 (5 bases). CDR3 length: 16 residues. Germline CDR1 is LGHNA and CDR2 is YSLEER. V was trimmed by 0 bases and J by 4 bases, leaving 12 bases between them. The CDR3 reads CASSQEGQGSNEKLFF. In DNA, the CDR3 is TGCGCCAGCAGCCAAGAAGGCCAGGGCAGTAATGAAAAACTGTTTTTT.

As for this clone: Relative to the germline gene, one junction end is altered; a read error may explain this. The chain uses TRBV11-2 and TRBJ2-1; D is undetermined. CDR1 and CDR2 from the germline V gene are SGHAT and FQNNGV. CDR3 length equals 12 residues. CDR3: CASSHSHNEQFF. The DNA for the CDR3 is TGTGCCAGCAGCCACTCCCACAATGAGCAGTTCTTC. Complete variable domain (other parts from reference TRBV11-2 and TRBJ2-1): EAGVAQSPRYKIIEKRQSVAFWCNPISGHATLYWYQQILGQGPKLLIQFQNNGVVDDSQLPKDRFSAERLKGVDSTLKIQPAKLEDSAVYLCASSHSHNEQFFGPGTRLTVL.

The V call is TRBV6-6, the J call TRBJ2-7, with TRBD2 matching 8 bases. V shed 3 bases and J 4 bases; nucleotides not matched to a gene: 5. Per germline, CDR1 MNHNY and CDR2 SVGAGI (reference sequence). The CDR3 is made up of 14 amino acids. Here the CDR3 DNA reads TGTGCCAGCAGTTATCGCGGGGGGCAATACGAGCAGTACTTC. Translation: CASSYRGGQYEQYF.

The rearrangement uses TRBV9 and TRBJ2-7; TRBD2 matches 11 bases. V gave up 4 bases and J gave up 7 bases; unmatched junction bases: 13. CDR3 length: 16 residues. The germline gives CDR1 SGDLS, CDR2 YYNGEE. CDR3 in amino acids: CASSPGLADYPGEQYF. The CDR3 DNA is TGTGCCAGCAGCCCGGGACTAGCGGACTACCCGGGGGAGCAGTACTTC.

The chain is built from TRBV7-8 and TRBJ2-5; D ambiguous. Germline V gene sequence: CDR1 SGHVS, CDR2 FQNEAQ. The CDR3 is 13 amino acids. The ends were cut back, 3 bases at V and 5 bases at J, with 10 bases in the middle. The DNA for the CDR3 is TGTGCCAGCAGCTTTAACCAAGCGGAGACCCAGTACTTC. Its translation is CASSFNQAETQYF.

CDR3 protein: CSVTGDYEQYF. CDR3 DNA sequence: TGCAGCGTTACAGGGGACTACGAGCAGTACTTC. The V gene is TRBV29-1, the J gene TRBJ2-7; 7 positions match TRBD1. Per germline, CDR1 SQVTM and CDR2 ANQGSEA. The ends lost 5 bases at V and 3 bases at J; junction bases unmatched: 1. This CDR3 is built from 11 residues.

In DNA form, the CDR3 reads TGTGCCAGTACCATTGCGGGGCACGGCTACACCTTC. Protein sequence: CASTIAGHGYTF. V and J are TRBV19 and TRBJ1-2; D is perhaps TRBD1 (5 bases). The CDR3 has 12 amino acids. Germline CDR1 LNHDA, CDR2 SQIVND (reference sequence). V dropped 7 bases and J dropped 8 bases, with 14 bases sitting between them.

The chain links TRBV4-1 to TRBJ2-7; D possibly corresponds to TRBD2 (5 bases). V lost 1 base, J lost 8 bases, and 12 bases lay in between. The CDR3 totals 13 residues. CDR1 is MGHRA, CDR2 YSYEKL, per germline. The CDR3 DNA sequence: TGCGCCAGCAGCCAAGGTCTCGGACTCCAGCAGTACTTC. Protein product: CASSQGLGLQQYF.

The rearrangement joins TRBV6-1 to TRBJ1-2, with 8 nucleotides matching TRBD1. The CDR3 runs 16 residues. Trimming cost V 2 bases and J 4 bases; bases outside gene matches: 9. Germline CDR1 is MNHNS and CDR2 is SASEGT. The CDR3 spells CASSEPLWTGTYGYTF. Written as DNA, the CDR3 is TGTGCCAGCAGTGAACCCCTTTGGACAGGGACCTATGGCTACACCTTC.

CDR3 DNA sequence: TGTGCCAGCAGCTTGTCGGTGGGTTTGTCCTACAATGAGCAGTTCTTC. Protein: CASSLSVGLSYNEQFF. The chain carries TRBV5-8 and TRBJ2-1, with D unresolved. The CDR3 loop spans 16 amino acids. Trimming removed 1 base at V and 1 base at J, with 12 bases between. Germline loops: CDR1 SGHTS, CDR2 YDEGEE.

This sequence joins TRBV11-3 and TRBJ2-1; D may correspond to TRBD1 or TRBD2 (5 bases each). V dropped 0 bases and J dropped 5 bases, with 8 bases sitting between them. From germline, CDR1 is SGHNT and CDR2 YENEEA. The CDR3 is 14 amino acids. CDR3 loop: CASSLDWGNNEQFF. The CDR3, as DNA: TGTGCCAGCAGCTTAGATTGGGGGAACAATGAGCAGTTCTTC.

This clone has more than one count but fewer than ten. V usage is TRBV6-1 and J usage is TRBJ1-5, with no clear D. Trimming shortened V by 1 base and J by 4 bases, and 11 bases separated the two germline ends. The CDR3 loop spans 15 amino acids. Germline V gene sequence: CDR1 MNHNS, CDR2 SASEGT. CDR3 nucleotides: TGTGCCAGCAGTGAAGACGACGACGGGAATCAGCCCCAGCATTTT. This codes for CASSEDDDGNQPQHF.

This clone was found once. DNA for the CDR3: TGTGCCAGCAGTTTAGAGAGCACAGATACGCAGTATTTT. As protein: CASSLESTDTQYF. The J gene is TRBJ2-3, the V gene TRBV28; D uncertain. Trimming took 2 bases from V and 0 from J, leaving 3 bases between them. The CDR3 has 13 amino acids. Germline CDR1 MDHEN, CDR2 SYDVKM.

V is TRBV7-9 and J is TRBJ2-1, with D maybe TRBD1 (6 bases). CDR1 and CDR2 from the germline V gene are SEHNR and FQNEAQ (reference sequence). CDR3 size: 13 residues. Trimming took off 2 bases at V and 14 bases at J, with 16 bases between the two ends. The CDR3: CASSLPGQGNEFF. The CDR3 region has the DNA TGTGCCAGCAGCTTACCGGGGCAGGGGAACGAGTTCTTC. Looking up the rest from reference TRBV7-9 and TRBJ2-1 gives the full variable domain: DTGVSQNPRHKITKRGQNVTFRCDPISEHNRLYWYRQTLGQGPEFLTYFQNEAQLEKSRLLSDRFSAERPKGSFSTLEIQRTEQGDSAMYLCASSLPGQGNEFFGPGTRLTVL.

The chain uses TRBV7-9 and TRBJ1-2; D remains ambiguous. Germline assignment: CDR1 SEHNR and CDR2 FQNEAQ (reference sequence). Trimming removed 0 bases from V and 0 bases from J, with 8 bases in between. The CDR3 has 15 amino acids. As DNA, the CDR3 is TGTGCCAGCAGCTTAGCTAGCTCAGCTAACTATGGCTACACCTTC. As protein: CASSLASSANYGYTF. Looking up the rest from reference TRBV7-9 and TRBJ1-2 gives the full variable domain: DTGVSQNPRHKITKRGQNVTFRCDPISEHNRLYWYRQTLGQGPEFLTYFQNEAQLEKSRLLSDRFSAERPKGSFSTLEIQRTEQGDSAMYLCASSLASSANYGYTFGSGTRLTVV.

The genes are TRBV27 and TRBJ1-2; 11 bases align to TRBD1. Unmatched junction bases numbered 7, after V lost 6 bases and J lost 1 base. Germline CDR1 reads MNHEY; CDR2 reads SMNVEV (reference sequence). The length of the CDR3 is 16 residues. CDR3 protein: CASRRTGGLYNYGYTF. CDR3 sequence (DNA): TGTGCCAGCAGAAGGACAGGGGGCCTATATAACTATGGCTACACCTTC.

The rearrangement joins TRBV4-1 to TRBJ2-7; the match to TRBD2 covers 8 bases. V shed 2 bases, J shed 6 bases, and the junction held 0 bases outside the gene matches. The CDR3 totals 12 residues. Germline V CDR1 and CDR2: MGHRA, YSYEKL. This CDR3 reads CASSQLAGEQYF. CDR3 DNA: TGCGCCAGCAGCCAACTAGCGGGCGAGCAGTACTTC.

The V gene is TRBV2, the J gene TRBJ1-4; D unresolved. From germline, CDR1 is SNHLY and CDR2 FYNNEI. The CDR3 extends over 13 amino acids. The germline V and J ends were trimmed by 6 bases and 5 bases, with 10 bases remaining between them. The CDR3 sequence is CASRGRYNEKLFF. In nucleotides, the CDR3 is TGTGCCAGCAGGGGCCGGTACAATGAAAAACTGTTTTTT.

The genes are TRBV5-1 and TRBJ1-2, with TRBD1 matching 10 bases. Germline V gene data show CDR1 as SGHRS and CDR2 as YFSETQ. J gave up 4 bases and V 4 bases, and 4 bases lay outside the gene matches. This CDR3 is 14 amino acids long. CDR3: CASSPGQGLYGYTF. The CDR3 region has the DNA TGCGCCAGCAGCCCGGGACAGGGGCTCTATGGCTACACCTTC.

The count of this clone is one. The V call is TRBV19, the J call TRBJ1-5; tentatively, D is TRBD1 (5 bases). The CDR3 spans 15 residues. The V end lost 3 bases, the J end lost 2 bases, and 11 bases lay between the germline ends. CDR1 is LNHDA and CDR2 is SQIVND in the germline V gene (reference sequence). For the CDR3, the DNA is TGTGCCAGTAGTATCACGGGGCGAGGCAATCAGCCCCAGCATTTT. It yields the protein CASSITGRGNQPQHF.

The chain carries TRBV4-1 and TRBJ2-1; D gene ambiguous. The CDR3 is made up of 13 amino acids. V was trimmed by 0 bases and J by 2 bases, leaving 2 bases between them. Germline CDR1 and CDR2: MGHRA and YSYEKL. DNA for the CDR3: TGCGCCAGCAGCCAAGATACCTACAATGAGCAGTTCTTC. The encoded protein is CASSQDTYNEQFF.

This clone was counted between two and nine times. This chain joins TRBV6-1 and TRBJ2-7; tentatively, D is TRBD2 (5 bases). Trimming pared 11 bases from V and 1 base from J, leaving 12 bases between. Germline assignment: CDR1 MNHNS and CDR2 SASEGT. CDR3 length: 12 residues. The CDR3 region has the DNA TGTGCCTCCCCCTCGGGGTCCTACGAGCAGTACTTC. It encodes CASPSGSYEQYF.

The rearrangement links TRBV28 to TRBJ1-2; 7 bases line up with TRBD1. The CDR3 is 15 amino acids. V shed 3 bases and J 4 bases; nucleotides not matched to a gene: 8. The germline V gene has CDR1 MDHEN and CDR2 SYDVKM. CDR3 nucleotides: TGTGCCAGCAGTTTGTACACGACAGGGACCTATGGCTACACCTTC. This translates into CASSLYTTGTYGYTF.

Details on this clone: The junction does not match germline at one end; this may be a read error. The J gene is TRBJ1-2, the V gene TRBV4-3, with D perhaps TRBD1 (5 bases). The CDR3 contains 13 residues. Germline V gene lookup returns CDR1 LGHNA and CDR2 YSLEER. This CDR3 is CASSPGWDYGYTF. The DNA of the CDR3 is TGCGCCAGCAGCCCTGGGTGGGACTACGGCTACACCTTC.

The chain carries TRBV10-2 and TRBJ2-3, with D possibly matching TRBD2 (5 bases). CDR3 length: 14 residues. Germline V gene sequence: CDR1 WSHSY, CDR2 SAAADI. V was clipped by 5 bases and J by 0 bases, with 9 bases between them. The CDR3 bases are TGCGCCAGCAGTCGCGCTAGCAGCACAGATACGCAGTATTTT. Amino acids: CASSRASSTDTQYF.

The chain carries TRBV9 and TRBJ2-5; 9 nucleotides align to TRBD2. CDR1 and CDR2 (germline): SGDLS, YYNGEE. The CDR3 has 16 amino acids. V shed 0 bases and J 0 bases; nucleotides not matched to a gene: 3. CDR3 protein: CASSVALAGYQETQYF. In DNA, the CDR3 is TGTGCCAGCAGCGTAGCCCTAGCGGGGTACCAAGAGACCCAGTACTTC.

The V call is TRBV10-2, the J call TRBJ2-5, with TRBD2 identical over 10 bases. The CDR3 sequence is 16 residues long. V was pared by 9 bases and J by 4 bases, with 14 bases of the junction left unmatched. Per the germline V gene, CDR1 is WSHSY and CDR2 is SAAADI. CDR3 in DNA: TGCGCCAGTTCTCTAGCGGGGGAGGAGGTTGGAGAGACCCAGTACTTC. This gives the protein CASSLAGEEVGETQYF.

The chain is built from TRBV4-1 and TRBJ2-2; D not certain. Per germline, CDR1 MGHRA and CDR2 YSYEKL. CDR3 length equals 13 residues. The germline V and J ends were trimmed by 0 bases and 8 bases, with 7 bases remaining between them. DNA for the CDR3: TGCGCCAGCAGCCAAGATCGGGCAGGGGAGCTGTTTTTT. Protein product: CASSQDRAGELFF.

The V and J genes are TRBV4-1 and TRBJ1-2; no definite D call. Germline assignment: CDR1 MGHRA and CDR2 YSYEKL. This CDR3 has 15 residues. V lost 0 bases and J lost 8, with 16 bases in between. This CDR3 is CASSQEPGPSGGYTF. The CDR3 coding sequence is TGCGCCAGCAGCCAAGAGCCGGGTCCCTCTGGGGGCTACACCTTC.